The subject of this entry is one T cell receptor beta chain. The antigen is unknown. In TCRdb, the 5' RACE reads were re-called with MiXCR into one record per CDR3 protein. This table holds roughly 1,500,000 distinct CDR3 sequences, less than 35% found once. This record comes from a study of identical twins. The study, taken as a whole, reports: The presence of invariant MAIT and iNKT cells could partly confound analyses of zero-insertion sequences.

The specimen sequenced was cord blood. The TCR originated in a newborn girl in good health.

The CDR3 sequence is CSARGLVRNTEAFF. The CDR3 DNA reads TGCAGCGCCCGTGGGCTCGTACGGAACACTGAAGCTTTCTTT. This chain uses TRBV29-1 with TRBJ1-1; D remains unclear. Germline CDR1 is SQVTM and CDR2 is ANQGSEA. CDR3 length: 14 amino acids. V lost 7 bases to trimming and J lost 1 base, with 16 bases between them.